The entry that follows covers one T cell receptor (beta chain) sequence. Template switching created a universal primer site, and the cDNA included unique molecular identifiers. TCRdb re-called the 5' RACE reads with MiXCR, one entry per CDR3 protein. The data hold some 900,000 distinct CDR3 sequences, with roughly an eighth observed a single time. The data derive from a study of identical twins. The CDR3 length is 14 residues. CDR1 is SGHRS, CDR2 YFSETQ, per germline. V dropped 0 bases and J dropped 6 bases, with 12 bases sitting between them. The data were also submitted as part of a second study, on yellow fever vaccine responses in identical twins.

The chain employs TRBV5-1 and TRBJ1-2; TRBD1 might be the D (6 bases). The sequence came from a woman younger than 35 in good health. Sequenced input: PBMCs. The CDR3 loop reads CASSLGGPGDGYTF. The CDR3 region has the DNA TGCGCCAGCAGCTTGGGGGGGCCGGGGGATGGCTACACCTTC.